Listed here is a single T cell receptor (beta chain). Its specificity is unknown. The data are from a study of T cell repertoires in cytomegalovirus infection. Overall study context: Public TCR beta signatures provided an indication of both CMV infection and a matching HLA type.

A single record per CDR3 protein comes from TCRdb applying MiXCR to the reads. This table has 350,000 to 400,000 distinct CDR3 sequences, just under 35% appearing once. The sequence derives from a human donor in good health (CMV status not recorded). Some clones in this sample may be carry-over from other donors' samples. The input for sequencing was cultured PBMCs, taken from culture after CMV antigen stimulation.

CDR3 in DNA: TGTGCCAGCAGCCCCCTCTCCGACGGAGGGAACACTGAAGCTTTCTTT. Translation gives CASSPLSDGGNTEAFF. This chain joins TRBV14 and TRBJ1-1; D not certain. The germline V gene encodes CDR1 SGHDN and CDR2 FVKESK. CDR3 length: 16 residues. The ends were cut back, 4 bases at V and 1 base at J, with 16 bases in the middle.